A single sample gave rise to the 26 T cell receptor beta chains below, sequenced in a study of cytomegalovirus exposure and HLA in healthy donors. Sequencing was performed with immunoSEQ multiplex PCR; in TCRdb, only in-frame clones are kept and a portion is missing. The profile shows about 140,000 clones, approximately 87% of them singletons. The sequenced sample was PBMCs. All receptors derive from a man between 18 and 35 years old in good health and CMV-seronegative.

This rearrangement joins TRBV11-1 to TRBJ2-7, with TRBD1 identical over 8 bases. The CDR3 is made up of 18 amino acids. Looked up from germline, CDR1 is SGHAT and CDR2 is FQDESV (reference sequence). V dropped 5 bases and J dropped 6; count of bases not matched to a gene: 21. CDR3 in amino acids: CASSKGQEGASVSSEQYF. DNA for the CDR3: TGTGCCAGCAGCAAGGGACAGGAAGGGGCTAGTGTGAGTTCCGAGCAGTACTTC.

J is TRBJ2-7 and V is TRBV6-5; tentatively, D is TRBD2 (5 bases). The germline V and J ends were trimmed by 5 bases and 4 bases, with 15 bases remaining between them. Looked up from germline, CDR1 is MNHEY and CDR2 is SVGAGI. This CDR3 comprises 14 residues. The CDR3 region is CASSSLFEGYEQYF. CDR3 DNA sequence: TGTGCCAGCAGTAGCCTGTTCGAGGGTTACGAGCAGTACTTC.

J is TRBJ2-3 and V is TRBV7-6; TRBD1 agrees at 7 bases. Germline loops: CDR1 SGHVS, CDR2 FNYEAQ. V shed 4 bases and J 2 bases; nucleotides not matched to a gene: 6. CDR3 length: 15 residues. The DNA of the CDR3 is TGTGCCAGCAGCTCTACAGGGGCCAACACAGATACGCAGTATTTT. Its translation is CASSSTGANTDTQYF. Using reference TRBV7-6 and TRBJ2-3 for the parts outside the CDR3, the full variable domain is GAGVSQSPRYKVTKRGQDVALRCDPISGHVSLYWYRQALGQGPEFLTYFNYEAQQDKSGLPNDRFSAERPEGSISTLTIQRTEQRDSAMYRCASSSTGANTDTQYFGPGTRLTVL.

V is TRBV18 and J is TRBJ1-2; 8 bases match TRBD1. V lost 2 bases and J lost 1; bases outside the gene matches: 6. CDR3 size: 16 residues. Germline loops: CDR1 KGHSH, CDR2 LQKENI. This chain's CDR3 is CASSPKRTGYNYGYTF. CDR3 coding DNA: TGTGCCAGCTCACCAAAAAGGACAGGGTATAACTATGGCTACACCTTC.

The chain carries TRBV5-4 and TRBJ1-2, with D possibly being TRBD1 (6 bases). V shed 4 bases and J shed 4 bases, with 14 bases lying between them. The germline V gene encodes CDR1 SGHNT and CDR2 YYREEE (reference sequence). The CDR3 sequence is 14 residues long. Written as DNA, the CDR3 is TGTGCCAGCAGCATTGGGACAACCGGCTATGGCTACACCTTC. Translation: CASSIGTTGYGYTF.

The CDR3: CASRNYLGQGETGELFF. The DNA of the CDR3 is TGCGCCAGCAGGAACTATCTTGGACAGGGGGAAACCGGGGAGCTGTTTTTT. This chain joins TRBV4-1 and TRBJ2-2; 10 bases agree with TRBD1. Unmatched junction bases numbered 12, after V lost 6 bases and J lost 5 bases. The CDR3 sequence is 17 residues long. CDR1 is MGHRA, CDR2 YSYEKL, per germline.

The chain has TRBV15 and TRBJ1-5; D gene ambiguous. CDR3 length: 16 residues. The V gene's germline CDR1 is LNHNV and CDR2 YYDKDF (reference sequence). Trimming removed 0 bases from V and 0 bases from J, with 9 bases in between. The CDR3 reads CATSREQRSSNQPQHF. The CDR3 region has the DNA TGTGCCACCAGCAGAGAACAGAGATCTAGCAATCAGCCCCAGCATTTT.

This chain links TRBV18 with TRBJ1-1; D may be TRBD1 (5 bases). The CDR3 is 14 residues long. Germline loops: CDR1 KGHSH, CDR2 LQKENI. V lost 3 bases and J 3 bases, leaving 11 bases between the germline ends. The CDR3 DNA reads TGTGCCAGCTCACCGACAGCTTCCCACACTGAAGCTTTCTTT. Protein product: CASSPTASHTEAFF.

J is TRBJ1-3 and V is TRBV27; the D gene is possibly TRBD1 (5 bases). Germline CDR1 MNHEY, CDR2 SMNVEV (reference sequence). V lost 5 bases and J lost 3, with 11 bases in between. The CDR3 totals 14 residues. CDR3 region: CASSPGTYGNTIYF. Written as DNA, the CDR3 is TGTGCCAGCAGTCCCGGGACTTATGGAAACACCATATATTTT.

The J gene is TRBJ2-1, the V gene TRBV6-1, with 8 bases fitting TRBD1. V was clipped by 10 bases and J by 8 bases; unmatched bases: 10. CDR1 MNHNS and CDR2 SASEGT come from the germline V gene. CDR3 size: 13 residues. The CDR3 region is CATWDRRVHEQFF. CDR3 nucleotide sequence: TGTGCCACTTGGGACAGGCGGGTGCATGAGCAGTTCTTC.

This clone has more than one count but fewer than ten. The DNA of the CDR3 is TGTGCCAGCTCACCGGAGTTACTACGCACAGATACGCAGTATTTT. The encoded protein is CASSPELLRTDTQYF. The rearrangement joins TRBV18 to TRBJ2-3; D is ambiguous. Germline assignment: CDR1 KGHSH and CDR2 LQKENI. CDR3 length: 15 amino acids. Trimming pared 3 bases from V and 1 base from J, leaving 11 bases between. Drawing the rest from reference TRBV18 and TRBJ2-3, the complete variable domain is NAGVMQNPRHLVRRRGQEARLRCSPMKGHSHVYWYRQLPEEGLKFMVYLQKENIIDESGMPKERFSAEFPKEGPSILRIQQVVRGDSAAYFCASSPELLRTDTQYFGPGTRLTVL.

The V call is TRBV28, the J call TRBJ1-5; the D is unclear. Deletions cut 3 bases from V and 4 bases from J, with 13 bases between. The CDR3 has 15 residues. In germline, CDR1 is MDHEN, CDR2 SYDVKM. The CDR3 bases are TGTGCCAGCAGTTTTGGGTTGACAAGTAATCAGCCCCAGCATTTT. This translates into CASSFGLTSNQPQHF.

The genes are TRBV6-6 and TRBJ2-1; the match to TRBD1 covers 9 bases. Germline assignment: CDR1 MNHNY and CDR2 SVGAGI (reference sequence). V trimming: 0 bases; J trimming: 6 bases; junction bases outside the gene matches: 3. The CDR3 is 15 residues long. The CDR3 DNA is TGTGCCAGCAGTTACTCGGGACAGGGTTTCAATGAGCAGTTCTTC. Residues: CASSYSGQGFNEQFF.

The CDR3: CASRLGLAGTVNEQFF. In nucleotides, the CDR3 is TGCGCCAGCAGACTTGGACTAGCGGGAACGGTCAATGAGCAGTTCTTC. V is TRBV4-3 and J is TRBJ2-1; 12 bases match TRBD2. V lost 6 bases, J lost 6 bases, and 9 bases stayed unmatched. This CDR3 region has 16 residues. CDR1 is LGHNA, CDR2 YSLEER, per germline.

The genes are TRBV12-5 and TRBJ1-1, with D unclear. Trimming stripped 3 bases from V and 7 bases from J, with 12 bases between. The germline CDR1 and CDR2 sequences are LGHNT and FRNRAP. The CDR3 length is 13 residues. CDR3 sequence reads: CASGLHVGSEAFF. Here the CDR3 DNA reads TGTGCTAGTGGTTTACACGTGGGGAGTGAAGCTTTCTTT.

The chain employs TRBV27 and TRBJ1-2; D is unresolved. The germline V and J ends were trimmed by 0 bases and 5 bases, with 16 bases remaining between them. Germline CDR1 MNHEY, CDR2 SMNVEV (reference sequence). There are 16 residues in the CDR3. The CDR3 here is CASSLSPDSLQYGYTF. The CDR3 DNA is TGTGCCAGCAGTTTATCTCCGGACTCTCTCCAGTATGGCTACACCTTC.

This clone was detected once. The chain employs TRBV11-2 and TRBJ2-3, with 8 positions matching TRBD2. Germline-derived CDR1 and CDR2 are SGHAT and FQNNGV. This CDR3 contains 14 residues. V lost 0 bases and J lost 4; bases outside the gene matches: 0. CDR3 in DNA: TGTGCCAGCAGCTTAGAGGGACTAGCAGATACGCAGTATTTT. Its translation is CASSLEGLADTQYF.

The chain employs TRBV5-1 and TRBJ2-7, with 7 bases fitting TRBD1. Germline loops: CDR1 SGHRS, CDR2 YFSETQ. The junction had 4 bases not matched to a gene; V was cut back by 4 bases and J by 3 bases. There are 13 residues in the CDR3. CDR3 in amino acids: CASSRDRNYEQYF. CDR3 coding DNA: TGCGCCAGCAGCAGGGACAGAAACTACGAGCAGTACTTC.

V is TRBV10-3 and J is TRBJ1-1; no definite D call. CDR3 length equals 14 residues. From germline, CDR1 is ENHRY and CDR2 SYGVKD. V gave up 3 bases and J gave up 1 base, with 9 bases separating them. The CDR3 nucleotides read TGTGCCATCAGTGAATTACACCCGAACACTGAAGCTTTCTTT. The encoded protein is CAISELHPNTEAFF.

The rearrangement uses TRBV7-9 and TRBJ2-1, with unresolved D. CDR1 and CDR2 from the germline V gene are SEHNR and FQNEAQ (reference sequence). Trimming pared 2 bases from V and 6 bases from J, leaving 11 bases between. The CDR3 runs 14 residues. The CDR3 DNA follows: TGTGCCAGCAGCTTACCCGGGTTGGGCAATGAGCAGTTCTTC. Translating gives CASSLPGLGNEQFF.

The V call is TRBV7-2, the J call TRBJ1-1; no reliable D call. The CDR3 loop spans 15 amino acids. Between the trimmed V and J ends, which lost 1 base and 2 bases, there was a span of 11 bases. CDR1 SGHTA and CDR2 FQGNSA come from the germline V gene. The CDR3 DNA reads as TGTGCCAGCAGCTTAGTTCCCGGGTTAAACACTGAAGCTTTCTTT. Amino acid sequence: CASSLVPGLNTEAFF.

In DNA form, the CDR3 reads TGTGCCAGCAGCTCCGGGAGGGCTTACAATGAGCAGTTCTTC. Protein product: CASSSGRAYNEQFF. This rearrangement joins TRBV7-9 to TRBJ2-1, with 8 positions matching TRBD2. Per the germline V gene, CDR1 is SEHNR and CDR2 is FQNEAQ (reference sequence). CDR3 length: 14 residues. V was clipped by 4 bases and J by 4 bases; unmatched bases: 3.

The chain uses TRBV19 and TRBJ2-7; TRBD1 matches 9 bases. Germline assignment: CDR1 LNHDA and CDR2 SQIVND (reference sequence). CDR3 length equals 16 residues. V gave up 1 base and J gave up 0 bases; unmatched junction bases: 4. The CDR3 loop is CASSIGGTGSSYEQYF. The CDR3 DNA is TGTGCCAGTAGTATAGGCGGGACAGGGAGCTCCTACGAGCAGTACTTC.

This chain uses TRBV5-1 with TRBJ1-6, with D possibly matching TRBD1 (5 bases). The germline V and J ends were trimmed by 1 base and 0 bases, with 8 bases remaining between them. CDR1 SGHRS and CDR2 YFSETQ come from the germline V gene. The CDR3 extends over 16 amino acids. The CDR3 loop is CASSLTGRSYNSPLHF. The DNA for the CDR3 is TGCGCCAGCAGCTTGACAGGCCGCTCCTATAATTCACCCCTCCACTTT. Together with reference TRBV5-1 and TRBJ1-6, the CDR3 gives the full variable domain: KAGVTQTPRYLIKTRGQQVTLSCSPISGHRSVSWYQQTPGQGLQFLFEYFSETQRNKGNFPGRFSGRQFSNSRSEMNVSTLELGDSALYLCASSLTGRSYNSPLHFGNGTRLTVT.

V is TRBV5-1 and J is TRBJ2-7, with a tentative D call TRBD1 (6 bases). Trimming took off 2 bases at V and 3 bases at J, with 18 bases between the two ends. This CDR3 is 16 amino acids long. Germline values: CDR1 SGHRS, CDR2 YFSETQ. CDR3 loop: CASSFDLRDKNYEQYF. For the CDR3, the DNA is TGCGCCAGCAGCTTCGACCTCCGGGACAAGAACTACGAGCAGTACTTC.

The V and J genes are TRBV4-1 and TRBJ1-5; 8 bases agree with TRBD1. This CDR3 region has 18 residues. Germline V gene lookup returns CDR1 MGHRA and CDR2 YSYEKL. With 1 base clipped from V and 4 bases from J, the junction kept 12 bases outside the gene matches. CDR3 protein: CASSQATTGVRRNQPQHF. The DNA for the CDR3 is TGCGCCAGCAGCCAAGCAACGACAGGGGTGCGACGGAATCAGCCCCAGCATTTT.